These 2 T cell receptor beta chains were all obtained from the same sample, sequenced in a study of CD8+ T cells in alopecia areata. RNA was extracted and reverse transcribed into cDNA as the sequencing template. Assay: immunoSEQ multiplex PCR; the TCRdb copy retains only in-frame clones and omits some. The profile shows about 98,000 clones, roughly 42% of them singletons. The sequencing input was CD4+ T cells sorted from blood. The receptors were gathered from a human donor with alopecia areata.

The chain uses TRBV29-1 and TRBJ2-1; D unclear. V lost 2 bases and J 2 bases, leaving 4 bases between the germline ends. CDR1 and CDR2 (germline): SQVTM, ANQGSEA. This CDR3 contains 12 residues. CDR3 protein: CSVETAYNEQFF. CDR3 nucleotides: TGCAGCGTTGAAACAGCCTACAATGAGCAGTTCTTC.

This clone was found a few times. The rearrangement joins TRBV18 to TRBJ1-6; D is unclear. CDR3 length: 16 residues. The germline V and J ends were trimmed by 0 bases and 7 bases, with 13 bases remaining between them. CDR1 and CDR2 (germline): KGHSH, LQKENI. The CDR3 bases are TGTGCCAGCTCACCACCGGGGAGGAAAGTAAATTCACCCCTCCACTTT. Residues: CASSPPGRKVNSPLHF.